The 10 T cell receptor beta chains presented below share a single source sample, sequenced in a study of identical twins. Via MiXCR, TCRdb re-called the 5' RACE reads, giving one row per CDR3 protein. The repertoire consists of approximately 700,000 distinct CDR3 sequences, with 5.5% to 6.5% occurring once and the leading ten covering under 2%. The source material was naive T cells sorted from blood. These receptor sequences come from a man aged 18 to 29 in good health.

The genes are TRBV24-1 and TRBJ2-2; possible D gene TRBD1, 6 bases. The CDR3 extends over 16 amino acids. Germline V CDR1 and CDR2: KGHDR, SFDVKD. With 3 bases removed from V and 4 bases from J, the gap between germline ends came to 14 bases. CDR3 sequence (DNA): TGTGCCACCAGTGATCGACAGAGGGGGACCACCGGGGAGCTGTTTTTT. Protein: CATSDRQRGTTGELFF.

A few counts support this clonotype. The CDR3 region has the DNA TGTGCCACCCGGGACAGTAATGAAAAACTGTTTTTT. Translating gives CATRDSNEKLFF. This rearrangement joins TRBV10-3 to TRBJ1-4; 7 nucleotides align to TRBD1. Looked up from germline, CDR1 is ENHRY and CDR2 is SYGVKD. The J segment lost 4 bases and the V segment lost 10 bases, leaving 3 bases of the junction unmatched. The CDR3 spans 12 residues.

This clonotype turned up a few times. This chain connects TRBV29-1 to TRBJ2-1, with a tentative D call TRBD2 (5 bases). Trimming shortened V by 7 bases and J by 5 bases, and 12 bases separated the two germline ends. CDR3 length: 12 residues. The germline CDR1 and CDR2 sequences are SQVTM and ANQGSEA. The CDR3 DNA is TGCAGCGGAGGGCAGGTCCACAATGAGCAGTTCTTC. Protein sequence: CSGGQVHNEQFF.

V is TRBV10-3 and J is TRBJ1-5; TRBD1 matches at 7 bases. Germline V gene sequence: CDR1 ENHRY, CDR2 SYGVKD. The CDR3 extends over 14 amino acids. The V and J ends lost 9 bases and 4 bases, in that order; junction bases with no gene match: 9. Here the CDR3 DNA reads TGTGCCATAGGGGGCCAGGGCGGAAATCAGCCCCAGCATTTT. Its translation is CAIGGQGGNQPQHF.

This clonotype was counted a few times. This chain links TRBV20-1 with TRBJ2-5; 8 bases match TRBD1. The ends lost 5 bases at V and 5 bases at J; junction bases unmatched: 7. CDR3 size: 13 residues. Per germline, CDR1 DFQATT and CDR2 SNEGSKA (reference sequence). DNA for the CDR3: TGCAGTGCTCCCGGACAGGGAACGGAGACCCAGTACTTC. Translation: CSAPGQGTETQYF.

In its sample, this clonotype was seen a few times. This rearrangement joins TRBV27 to TRBJ2-3; TRBD1 agrees at 7 bases. Germline-derived CDR1 and CDR2 are MNHEY and SMNVEV (reference sequence). Trimming cost V 3 bases and J 4 bases; bases outside gene matches: 7. This CDR3 contains 15 residues. In nucleotides, the CDR3 is TGTGCCAGCAGTTTGAGACAGGGAGTTTCAGATACGCAGTATTTT. This translates into CASSLRQGVSDTQYF.

This clonotype occurred a few times. The gene calls are TRBV11-2 and TRBJ2-7; D is perhaps TRBD2 (6 bases). Trimming shortened V by 5 bases and J by 1 base, and 15 bases separated the two germline ends. The CDR3 consists of 15 residues. Germline V gene sequence: CDR1 SGHAT, CDR2 FQNNGV. The CDR3 is CASSPRGSGSYEQYV. The DNA of the CDR3 is TGTGCCAGCAGCCCCCGAGGTAGCGGTTCCTACGAGCAGTACGTC.

This clonotype was recorded a few times. The V and J genes are TRBV29-1 and TRBJ2-1, with 13 bases that match TRBD2. CDR1 and CDR2 from the germline V gene are SQVTM and ANQGSEA. CDR3 length: 14 residues. With 7 bases clipped from V and 7 bases from J, the junction kept 7 bases outside the gene matches. CDR3: CSAGTSGKVNEQFF. Here the CDR3 DNA reads TGCAGCGCCGGGACTAGCGGGAAAGTAAATGAGCAGTTCTTC.

This clonotype was picked up many times. The chain recombines TRBV12-3 or TRBV12-4 with TRBJ1-2; D unresolved. The length of the CDR3 is 14 residues. Trimming stripped 3 bases from V and 4 bases from J, with 12 bases between. CDR3 loop: CASSLSGQRYGYTF. The CDR3 DNA reads TGTGCCAGCAGTTTGTCAGGCCAGCGCTATGGCTACACCTTC.

This clonotype was seen more than once but under ten times. The rearrangement joins TRBV5-1 to TRBJ2-1; 10 nucleotides align to TRBD1. This CDR3 is built from 16 residues. Trimming cost V 0 bases and J 9 bases; bases outside gene matches: 9. Germline V lookup: CDR1 SGHRS, CDR2 YFSETQ. The CDR3 spells CASSLGRRQGAGEQFF. CDR3 bases: TGCGCCAGCAGCTTGGGACGAAGACAGGGGGCAGGTGAGCAGTTCTTC.